This is a list of T cell receptor beta chains from one sample in a study of cytomegalovirus exposure and HLA in healthy donors. Sequencing was performed with immunoSEQ multiplex PCR; in TCRdb, only in-frame clones are kept and a portion is missing. The sample shows about 120,000 clones, approximately 81% of them seen only once. The sample taken for sequencing was PBMCs. All receptors come from a woman under 40 in good health and CMV-seronegative. CDR3s include the opening cysteine and the closing phenylalanine or tryptophan. The D gene is left open where the match is weak. Part of the rows lack a size; the others show once, few, many or a class for expanded clones.

clone size	D gene	V gene	CDR3 length	J gene	CDR3 DNA	CDR3 protein
few	NA	TRBV6-5	13	TRBJ1-6	TGTGCCAGCAAAAAGGGAGTCGACTCACCCCTCCACTTT	CASKKGVDSPLHF
NA	NA	TRBV30	13	TRBJ2-7	TGTGCCTGGAGTTCGGGTTTAGGTACGAGGCAGTACTTC	CAWSSGLGTRQYF
NA	NA	TRBV6-1	14	TRBJ1-1	TGTGCCAGCAGCTCCCGGACATACAACACTGAAGCTTTCTTT	CASSSRTYNTEAFF
NA	TRBD1	TRBV7-9	14	TRBJ2-2	TGTGCCAGAGGGGACAGGACGAACACCGGGGAGCTGTTTTTT	CARGDRTNTGELFF
NA	NA	TRBV7-8	14	TRBJ1-5	TGTGCCAGCAGCGAAATCGAAGGAGGACAGCCCCAGCATTTT	CASSEIEGGQPQHF
once	NA	TRBV19	17	TRBJ2-2	TGTGCCAGTAGCACTCGAGGGAGGCGGCGGAACACCGGGGAGCTGTTTTTT	CASSTRGRRRNTGELFF
few	NA	TRBV2	14	TRBJ1-6	TGTGCCAGCCAAGCGGGGTCCGCGCTTTCACCCCTCCACTTT	CASQAGSALSPLHF
NA	NA	TRBV30	16	TRBJ1-6	TGTGCCTGGAGCTCCGACAGCAGCTCCTATAATTCACCCCTCCACTTT	CAWSSDSSSYNSPLHF
NA	NA	TRBV5-1	13	TRBJ2-7	TGCGCCAGCAGCAGGGGTGGCGATTACGAGCAGTACTTC	CASSRGGDYEQYF
NA	TRBD2	TRBV9	16	TRBJ2-3	TGTGCCAGCAGCCCTCCACAGCGGGGGGGCAGGGATACGCAGTATTTT	CASSPPQRGGRDTQYF
NA	NA	TRBV2	16	TRBJ2-3	TGTGCCAGCAGTGATATACAGCCTACTAGCACAGATACGCAGTATTTT	CASSDIQPTSTDTQYF
NA	TRBD1	TRBV5-1	15	TRBJ2-1	TGCGCCAGCAGCCTACAGGGACAGTCCTACAATGAGCAGTTCTTC	CASSLQGQSYNEQFF
NA	NA	TRBV5-4	15	TRBJ2-1	TGTGCCAGCAGATCCGCGGTGTCACCGAACAATGAGCAGTTCTTC	CASRSAVSPNNEQFF
NA	TRBD2	TRBV7-3	16	TRBJ2-2	TGTGCCAGCAGCTTTAGACTAGCGGGGTCCACCGGGGAGCTGTTTTTT	CASSFRLAGSTGELFF
NA	NA	TRBV7-2	13	TRBJ1-2	TGTGCCAGCAGCTTAGTTGGCGGGAATGGCTACACCTTC	CASSLVGGNGYTF
NA	NA	TRBV30	14	TRBJ1-3	TGTGCCTGGAGTGTACTACTCCCTGGAAACACCATATATTTT	CAWSVLLPGNTIYF
NA	NA	TRBV23-1	15	TRBJ1-2	TGCGCCAGCAGTCAAACCGGAGGGGCTAACTATGGCTACACCTTC	CASSQTGGANYGYTF
NA	TRBD2	TRBV7-3	13	TRBJ2-7	TGTGCCAGCAGCGCGGGGGACGCCTACGAGCAGTACTTC	CASSAGDAYEQYF
NA	NA	TRBV11-3	15	TRBJ1-3	TGTGCCAGCAGCTTAGTACCGAGCTCTGGAAACACCATATATTTT	CASSLVPSSGNTIYF